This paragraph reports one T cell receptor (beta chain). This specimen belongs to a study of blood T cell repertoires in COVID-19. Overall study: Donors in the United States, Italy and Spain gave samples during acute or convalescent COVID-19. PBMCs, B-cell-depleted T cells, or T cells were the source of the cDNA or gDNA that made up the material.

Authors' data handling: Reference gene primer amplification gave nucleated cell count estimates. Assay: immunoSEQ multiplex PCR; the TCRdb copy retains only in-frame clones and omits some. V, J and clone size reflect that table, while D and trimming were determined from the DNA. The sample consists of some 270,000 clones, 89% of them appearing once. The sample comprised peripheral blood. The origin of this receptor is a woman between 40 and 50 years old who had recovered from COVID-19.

The CDR3 protein is CASRKTRFPDTQYF. CDR3 DNA: TGTGCCAGTAGAAAGACTAGATTCCCAGATACGCAGTATTTT. The V call is TRBV19, the J call TRBJ2-3; a possible D gene is TRBD2 (6 bases). V lost 6 bases, J lost 4 bases, and 14 bases lay in between. This CDR3 region has 14 residues. The V gene's germline CDR1 is LNHDA and CDR2 SQIVND (reference sequence).